The entry below describes one T cell receptor (beta chain). Its antigen is not identified. These data originate in a study of T cells after yellow fever vaccination. Making TCR cDNA involved 5'RACE template switching, which added UMIs and a universal primer site. Using its own MiXCR run on the 5' RACE reads, TCRdb lists one record per CDR3 protein. The sample has a few hundred thousand distinct CDR3 sequences, approximately 4% seen once. Overall study results and limits: The presence of abundant clonotypes contaminating from the bulk population was possible in FACS-sorted repertoires. Clonotypes shared by both compartments, CD4 and CD8, made up a small share.

The germline gives CDR1 MNHEY, CDR2 SVGAGI. The CDR3 is 16 amino acids. J was trimmed by 1 base and V by 0 bases; bases with no gene match: 3. The specimen comprised PBMCs, sampled 5 days after the yellow fever booster vaccination. V usage is TRBV6-5 and J usage is TRBJ2-3; 8 nucleotides match TRBD1. This TCR came from a man between 18 and 35 years old who received the YFV17D yellow fever vaccine. CDR3 sequence reads: CASSYSGTGGTDTQYF. The CDR3 DNA sequence: TGTGCCAGCAGTTACTCCGGGACAGGAGGCACAGATACGCAGTATTTT.